One T cell receptor (beta chain) is described in this entry. The target antigen is unknown. The ends lost 5 bases at V and 3 bases at J; junction bases unmatched: 8. Germline assignment: CDR1 SGHTA and CDR2 FQGTGA. There are 16 residues in the CDR3. The data are from a study of OX40 agonist ivuxolimab in advanced cancers. Study-wide background: All patients had ivuxolimab intravenously every 2 weeks at 0.01 to 10 mg/kg. Patients were about 83% male with ages roughly 23 to 85, mean 60. The study, taken as a whole, reports: Researchers report that CD8+ T cells had, on average, more expanded clones than CD4+. There were also nonresponders showing low normalized T-cell clonal expansion.

The repertoire was sequenced with immunoSEQ multiplex PCR; TCRdb's copy has only in-frame clones and lacks some. The sample has about 73,000 clones, about nine tenths seen once. Source: CD4+ or CD8+ T cells sorted from blood, taken in a trial of the OX40 agonist ivuxolimab. This chain joins TRBV7-3 and TRBJ2-1; 9 positions match TRBD2. The source is an adult with an advanced solid tumor such as melanoma, head and neck, liver or kidney cancer. CDR3 residues: CASSRTGTSFYNEQFF. The DNA for the CDR3 is TGTGCCAGCAGCCGAACCGGGACTAGCTTCTACAATGAGCAGTTCTTC.